The clone carrying this T cell receptor beta chain showed up just a few times. The antigen remains undetermined. The data derive from a study of CD8 T cells in ankylosing spondylitis. Study-level points and caveats: Disease-associated clones were reportedly significantly overrepresented in matched ankylosing spondylitis synovial fluid. Typical of ankylosing spondylitis blood, it appeared, was a TCR beta motif of eight highly homologous variants. There were earlier reports of some motif variants in reactive arthritis synovial fluid and blood.

CDR1 is MGHDK, CDR2 SYGVNS, per germline. The CDR3 sequence is 16 residues long. The J segment lost 5 bases and the V segment lost 2 bases, leaving 11 bases of the junction unmatched. For TCR beta, libraries came from quantitative 5'-RACE with molecular barcodes. TCRdb fed the 5' RACE reads into MiXCR, producing one record per CDR3 protein. The sample holds under 250,000 distinct CDR3 sequences; roughly 32% are singletons and the top ten take around 4.5%. This receptor was obtained from a male donor with ankylosing spondylitis or in good health (not recorded which). The chain combines TRBV25-1 with TRBJ2-5; 7 bases match TRBD2. The sample was blood, either unsorted or a sorted T cell fraction (not recorded which). For the CDR3, the DNA is TGTGCCAGCAGTGAAGGTTGGGCTAGCGGTATGGAGACCCAGTACTTC. Translating it yields CASSEGWASGMETQYF.